This T cell receptor (beta chain) was documented in a study of cytomegalovirus exposure and HLA in healthy donors. As for the study in general: The roughly 130 validation repertoires used the same platform as the roughly 700 first-cohort repertoires (as reported by a later analysis).

On this clone: Its antigen is unidentified.

The donors were part of the roughly 120-subject validation cohort, which stood apart from the 666-subject first cohort. Study results and limitations: Researchers catalogued about 160 TCR beta chains as cytomegalovirus-associated.

The assay was immunoSEQ multiplex PCR, and TCRdb's table has in-frame clones only and misses some. This table has hundreds of thousands of clones, about nine tenths appearing once. Sequenced input: PBMCs. The clonotype originates from a woman between 18 and 29 years old in good health and CMV-seropositive.

The CDR3 loop reads CASSAFDRASGNTIYF. CDR3 DNA: TGTGCCAGCAGTGCGTTCGACAGGGCCTCTGGAAACACCATATATTTT. The J gene is TRBJ1-3, the V gene TRBV28, with 7 bases identical to TRBD1. The junction had 7 bases not matched to a gene; V was cut back by 5 bases and J by 0 bases. The CDR3 totals 16 residues. Germline CDR1 reads MDHEN; CDR2 reads SYDVKM.